This TCR beta chain was sequenced for a study of blood T cell repertoires in COVID-19. Background on the study: The samples span acute and convalescent COVID-19 from the United States, Italy and Spain. From T cells, B-cell-depleted T cells, or PBMCs came the material, which was cDNA or gDNA.

This CDR3 contains 15 residues. Germline CDR1 reads SGHDT; CDR2 reads YYEEEE. V was clipped by 4 bases and J by 6 bases, with 17 bases between them. In the authors' methods: Reference gene primer amplification gave estimated nucleated cell counts. TCRdb's copy holds only in-frame clones and misses some; the assay was immunoSEQ multiplex PCR. Clonal size and the V and J genes are those of that table, whereas D and trimming came from the DNA. The table includes roughly 97,000 clones, roughly nine tenths detected once. The sample consisted of peripheral blood. The chain joins TRBV5-6 to TRBJ1-5, with D tentatively TRBD1 (5 bases). This sequence originates from a man aged 55 to 70 with acute or convalescent COVID-19. DNA of the CDR3: TGTGCCAGCAGCCCGGTGGGGGGGACTGGTCAGCCCCAGCATTTT. This sequence encodes CASSPVGGTGQPQHF.